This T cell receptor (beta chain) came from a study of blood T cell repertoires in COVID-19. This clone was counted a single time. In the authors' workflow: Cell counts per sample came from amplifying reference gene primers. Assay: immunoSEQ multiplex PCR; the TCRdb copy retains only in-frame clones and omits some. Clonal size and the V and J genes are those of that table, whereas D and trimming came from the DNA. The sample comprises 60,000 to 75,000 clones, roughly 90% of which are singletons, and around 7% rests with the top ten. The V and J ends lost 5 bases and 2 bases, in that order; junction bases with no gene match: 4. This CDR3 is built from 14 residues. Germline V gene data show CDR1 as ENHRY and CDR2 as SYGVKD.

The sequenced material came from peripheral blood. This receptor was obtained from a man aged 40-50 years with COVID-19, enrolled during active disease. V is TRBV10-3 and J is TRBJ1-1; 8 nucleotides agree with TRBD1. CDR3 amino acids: CAISLGQDNTEAFF. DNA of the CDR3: TGTGCCATCAGTCTGGGACAGGATAACACTGAAGCTTTCTTT.